One sample yielded the 25 T cell receptor beta chains listed below, sequenced in a study of read filtering for tumor transcriptome and immune sequencing. This library used about 360 ng RNA and molecular barcoded adaptors spanning alpha/delta and beta/gamma chains. MiXCR, run by TCRdb on the reads, gives a single entry per CDR3 protein. The sample records more than 20,000 distinct CDR3 sequences, around a fifth being singletons. Sequencing was done on a sample of a population of CD138-negative cells sorted from bone marrow. Receptors were obtained from a donor aged 40 or older with multiple myeloma.

This clonotype was counted many times. The gene calls are TRBV5-5 and TRBJ2-1, with 12 bases matching TRBD2. Germline CDR1 and CDR2: SGHKS and YYEKEE (reference sequence). The CDR3 has 15 amino acids. V shed 6 bases and J 8 bases; nucleotides not matched to a gene: 9. The CDR3 bases are TGTGCCAGCAACCCGCGACTAGCGGGAGAGGATGAGCAGTTCTTC. Translating it yields CASNPRLAGEDEQFF.

This clonotype has at least ten counts. The chain joins TRBV23-1 to TRBJ2-1; possible D gene TRBD2, 5 bases. TRBV23-1 is assigned to the ORF class and has an uncertain function. V dropped 8 bases and J dropped 2 bases, with 10 bases sitting between them. There are 13 residues in the CDR3. The DNA for the CDR3 is TGCGCCAGCCGAGGGCCGCCCTACAATGAGCAGTTCTTC. Its protein product is CASRGPPYNEQFF.

The rearrangement links TRBV28 to TRBJ2-7, with unresolved D. CDR1 and CDR2 (germline): MDHEN, SYDVKM. Deletions cut 3 bases from V and 1 base from J, with 10 bases between. The CDR3 has 14 residues. The CDR3 sequence is CASSLVGMSYEQYF. Here the CDR3 DNA reads TGTGCCAGCAGTTTGGTGGGGATGTCCTACGAGCAGTACTTC.

At least ten counts were recorded for this clonotype. The V gene is TRBV11-2, the J gene TRBJ2-2; 8 positions match TRBD2. The CDR3 consists of 15 residues. In germline, CDR1 is SGHAT, CDR2 FQNNGV. V lost 3 bases, J lost 4 bases, and 4 bases stayed unmatched. CDR3 in amino acids: CASSFGLAATGELFF. Written as DNA, the CDR3 is TGTGCCAGCAGCTTTGGACTAGCAGCCACCGGGGAGCTGTTTTTT.

Turning to this clonotype: At one of its ends the junction is not consistent with the germline gene, which may arise from a read error. The chain carries TRBV28 and TRBJ1-2; D might be TRBD1 (5 bases). This CDR3 has 13 amino acids. Germline V gives CDR1 MDHEN, CDR2 SYDVKM. The CDR3 DNA reads TGTGCCAGCGGTTTAAACGGACAACATGGCTACACCTTC. Its translation is CASGLNGQHGYTF.

Sample share makes this clonotype medium-sized (0.01 to 0.1%). One end of the junction does not line up with germline, which may come from a read error. The V gene is TRBV29-1, the J gene TRBJ2-7; perhaps TRBD1 as D (6 bases). In germline, CDR1 is SQVTM, CDR2 ANQGSEA. The CDR3 consists of 11 residues. CDR3 in amino acids: CSAVTGYEQYF. CDR3 DNA sequence: TGCAGCGCCGTTACAGGGTACGAGCAGTACTTT.

The chain combines TRBV20-1 with TRBJ2-1; 7 bases agree with TRBD2. Germline V gives CDR1 DFQATT, CDR2 SNEGSKA (reference sequence). The V and J ends lost 7 bases and 10 bases, in that order; junction bases with no gene match: 10. The CDR3 is 12 residues long. The CDR3: CSGVVGGGEQFF. In nucleotides, the CDR3 is TGCAGTGGAGTGGTGGGGGGGGGAGAGCAGTTCTTC.

This clonotype was seen only a few times. The genes are TRBV29-1 and TRBJ2-5, with TRBD2 identical over 7 bases. Germline CDR1 reads SQVTM; CDR2 reads ANQGSEA. The trim removed 0 bases at V and 4 bases at J, leaving 5 bases unmatched. The CDR3 has 14 residues. The CDR3 protein is CSVEDTGGGETQYF. Written as DNA, the CDR3 is TGCAGCGTTGAAGATACGGGAGGAGGAGAGACCCAGTACTTC.

In its sample, this clonotype was seen many times. The J gene is TRBJ1-4, the V gene TRBV28, with TRBD1 matching 8 bases. With 5 bases clipped from V and 7 bases from J, the junction kept 6 bases outside the gene matches. This CDR3 region has 14 residues. Germline loops: CDR1 MDHEN, CDR2 SYDVKM. CDR3 region: CASSLDRGVEKLFF. Written as DNA, the CDR3 is TGTGCCAGCAGTCTAGACAGGGGAGTTGAAAAACTGTTTTTT.

This clonotype was seen ten or more times. V is TRBV5-8 and J is TRBJ2-3; D not certain. V dropped 0 bases and J dropped 2 bases, with 10 bases sitting between them. CDR1 and CDR2 (germline): SGHTS, YDEGEE. This CDR3 is built from 15 residues. The CDR3 region has the DNA TGTGCCAGCAGCTTGGTTGTGGGAAACACAGATACGCAGTATTTT. Protein sequence: CASSLVVGNTDTQYF.

The chain is built from TRBV2 and TRBJ2-1; 11 bases align to TRBD2. This CDR3 contains 15 residues. The J segment lost 6 bases and the V segment lost 3 bases, leaving 4 bases of the junction unmatched. Germline V gene sequence: CDR1 SNHLY, CDR2 FYNNEI. CDR3 sequence: CASSDGLAGINEQFF. The CDR3 DNA follows: TGTGCCAGCAGTGATGGACTAGCGGGTATCAATGAGCAGTTCTTC.

In this sample, this clonotype turned up many times. J is TRBJ2-1 and V is TRBV24-1, with 10 bases aligning to TRBD2. This CDR3 has 18 amino acids. Looked up from germline, CDR1 is KGHDR and CDR2 is SFDVKD. V was pared by 2 bases and J by 4 bases, with 10 bases of the junction left unmatched. This CDR3 is CATSDSIPSGSRYNEQFF. CDR3 sequence (DNA): TGTGCCACCAGTGATTCGATACCTAGCGGGAGTAGGTACAATGAGCAGTTCTTC.

This chain connects TRBV28 to TRBJ1-5; 7 bases fit TRBD1. Germline lookup yields CDR1 MDHEN and CDR2 SYDVKM. CDR3 length: 17 residues. V lost 5 bases and J lost 4; bases outside the gene matches: 14. In DNA form, the CDR3 reads TGTGCCAGCAGTACTATGACAGGGACGGGTAGTAATCAGCCCCAGCATTTT. Translation: CASSTMTGTGSNQPQHF.

Of note for this clonotype: A much larger clone differs from this one at a single base, so this may be a read error. The J gene is TRBJ1-6, the V gene TRBV27; a possible D gene is TRBD1 (6 bases). The length of the CDR3 is 14 residues. The germline CDR1 and CDR2 sequences are MNHEY and SMNVEV (reference sequence). V was cut by 2 bases and J by 6 bases, with 8 bases left in between. Written as DNA, the CDR3 is TGTGCCAGCAGTTTACAGGGGCTTAATTCACCCCTCCACTTT. The encoded protein is CASSLQGLNSPLHF.

This clonotype was detected only once. The germline gene is not matched at one end of the junction; a read error may be the cause. The rearrangement links TRBV4-1 to TRBJ1-2, with D tentatively TRBD1 (5 bases). Per the germline V gene, CDR1 is MGHRA and CDR2 is YSYEKL. CDR3 length equals 15 residues. The CDR3 protein is CASSPYFRANYGHTF. CDR3 in DNA: TGCGCCAGCAGCCCATACTTCAGGGCAAACTATGGCCACACCTTC.

This clonotype showed up many times. This sequence joins TRBV29-1 and TRBJ2-7; TRBD2 might be the D (7 bases). This CDR3 contains 13 residues. In germline, CDR1 is SQVTM, CDR2 ANQGSEA. V lost 4 bases to trimming and J lost 2 bases, with 12 bases between them. The CDR3 DNA reads as TGCAGCGTTGGTCAAGGGGGGGCCTACGAGCAGTACTTC. This translates into CSVGQGGAYEQYF.

This clonotype ranks as medium-sized. The chain links TRBV5-4 to TRBJ2-1; perhaps TRBD1 as D (5 bases). V was shortened by 0 bases and J by 1 base, with 17 bases between the two germline ends. The CDR3 consists of 18 residues. Germline V gene lookup returns CDR1 SGHNT and CDR2 YYREEE (reference sequence). This CDR3 reads CASSLGSYRYRSYNEQFF. The CDR3 nucleotides read TGTGCCAGCAGCTTGGGGTCCTACAGGTACAGATCCTACAATGAGCAGTTCTTC.

Points on this clonotype: A far larger clone is one base from this, pointing to a likely read error. The conserved final phenylalanine or tryptophan is absent from the CDR3, which likely points to a read error. The V gene is TRBV6-2 or TRBV6-3, the J gene TRBJ1-4, with TRBD1 identical over 10 bases. CDR1 and CDR2 (germline): MNHEY, SVGEGT. This CDR3 has 16 amino acids. After removal of 5 bases from V and 4 bases from J, the junction contained 7 bases not matched to a gene. The CDR3 sequence is CASSAPRTGGNEKLFL. DNA for the CDR3: TGTGCCAGCAGTGCACCACGGACAGGGGGTAATGAAAAACTGTTTCTT.

This clonotype has a count of ten or more. This chain's CDR3 is CASRSGGPDTQYF. The CDR3 DNA reads TGTGCCAGCAGATCCGGAGGGCCAGATACGCAGTATTTT. J is TRBJ2-3 and V is TRBV5-4; TRBD2 might be the D (6 bases). CDR1 is SGHNT, CDR2 YYREEE, per germline (reference sequence). V lost 5 bases to trimming and J lost 4 bases, with 11 bases between them. There are 13 residues in the CDR3.

This clonotype was observed once. A read error is the likely source, as a far larger clone sits one nucleotide away. The rearrangement joins TRBV10-2 to TRBJ2-7; D unclear. Per the germline V gene, CDR1 is WSHSY and CDR2 is SAAADI. This CDR3 contains 13 residues. CDR3 sequence: CAISESRVYEQYF. Written as DNA, the CDR3 is TGTGCCATCAGTGAGTCTCGAGTGTACGAGCAGTACTTC.

The table lists this clonotype with a few counts. This chain links TRBV10-3 with TRBJ2-7; D possibly corresponds to TRBD1 (5 bases). Germline V gene sequence: CDR1 ENHRY, CDR2 SYGVKD. The CDR3 has 15 amino acids. The V end lost 0 bases, the J end lost 6 bases, and 15 bases lay between the germline ends. For the CDR3, the DNA is TGTGCCATCAGTGAGTCGATTCCCCTCCAGGGCGAGCAGTACTTC. Amino acids: CAISESIPLQGEQYF.

Notes on this clonotype: A far larger clone differs by one base, so this is likely a read error. Since no conserved phenylalanine or tryptophan closes the CDR3, a read error is the likely cause. This chain links TRBV7-6 with TRBJ2-7, with D possibly being TRBD2 (6 bases). Germline V gene lookup returns CDR1 SGHVS and CDR2 FNYEAQ. V was trimmed by 4 bases and J by 3 bases, leaving 16 bases between them. This CDR3 spans 15 amino acids. The DNA of the CDR3 is TGTGCCAGCAGCTCCGATCCTAGCGAGCGCTACGAGCAGTACCTC. This codes for CASSSDPSERYEQYL.

The J gene is TRBJ2-3, the V gene TRBV18, with 9 positions matching TRBD2. CDR1 is KGHSH, CDR2 LQKENI, per germline. V was pared by 1 base and J by 1 base, with 0 bases of the junction left unmatched. The CDR3 covers 15 residues. CDR3 in amino acids: CASSPLAGGTDTQYF. The CDR3 DNA reads as TGTGCCAGCTCACCACTAGCGGGGGGCACAGATACGCAGTATTTT.

This clonotype was picked up many times. The chain recombines TRBV12-5 with TRBJ2-1, with a possible D match to TRBD2 (6 bases). This CDR3 has 17 amino acids. V shed 0 bases and J shed 3 bases, with 15 bases lying between them. CDR1 is LGHNT, CDR2 FRNRAP, per germline. This CDR3 is CASGLVLPGDVYNEQFF. The CDR3 DNA follows: TGTGCTAGTGGTTTGGTACTACCGGGGGACGTCTACAATGAGCAGTTCTTC.

This clonotype was counted at least ten times. This chain links TRBV24-1 with TRBJ2-1, with TRBD2 as a possible D gene (6 bases). Germline values: CDR1 KGHDR, CDR2 SFDVKD. The CDR3 sequence is 16 residues long. With 1 base removed from V and 2 bases from J, the gap between germline ends came to 11 bases. CDR3 sequence (DNA): TGTGCCACCAGTGATTTTTACGGGAGCACCTACAATGAGCAGTTCTTC. Amino acids: CATSDFYGSTYNEQFF.